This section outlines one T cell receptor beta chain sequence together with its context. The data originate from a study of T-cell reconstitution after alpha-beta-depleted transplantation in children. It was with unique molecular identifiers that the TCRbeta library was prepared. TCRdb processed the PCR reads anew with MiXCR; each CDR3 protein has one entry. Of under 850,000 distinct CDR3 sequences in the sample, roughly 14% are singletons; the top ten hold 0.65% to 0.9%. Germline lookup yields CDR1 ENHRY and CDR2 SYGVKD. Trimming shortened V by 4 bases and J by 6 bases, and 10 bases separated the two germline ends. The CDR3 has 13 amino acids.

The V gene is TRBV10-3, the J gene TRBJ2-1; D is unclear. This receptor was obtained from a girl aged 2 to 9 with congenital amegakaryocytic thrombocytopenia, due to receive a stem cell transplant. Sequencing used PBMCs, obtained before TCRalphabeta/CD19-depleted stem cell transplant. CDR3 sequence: CAISGSMRNEQFF. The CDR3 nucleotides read TGTGCCATCAGTGGGAGTATGCGCAATGAGCAGTTCTTC.